What follows are 5 T cell receptor beta chains derived from one specimen sequenced in a study of blood T cell repertoires in COVID-19. The method was immunoSEQ multiplex PCR; TCRdb's version includes in-frame clones alone and lacks a portion of them. The data contain about 64,000 clones, approximately 90% of them singletons. The sequenced material came from PBMCs or T cells enriched from blood (not recorded which). The receptor set was obtained from a woman aged 40 to 49 who had recovered from COVID-19.

The chain links TRBV28 to TRBJ1-4; tentatively, D is TRBD1 (5 bases). Looked up from germline, CDR1 is MDHEN and CDR2 is SYDVKM. The CDR3 is 14 residues long. The germline V and J ends were trimmed by 6 bases and 4 bases, with 12 bases remaining between them. The CDR3 DNA follows: TGTGCCAGCAGAGCTGGGGGGGATAATGAAAAACTGTTTTTT. Residues: CASRAGGDNEKLFF.

V is TRBV3-1 (or the pseudogene TRBV3-2) and J is TRBJ2-7, with 8 bases lining up with TRBD2. With V trimmed by 1 base and J by 7 bases, 6 bases remained unmatched. The CDR3 runs to 14 residues. CDR1 is LGHDT and CDR2 is YNNKEL in the germline V gene (reference sequence). CDR3 sequence: CASSQGTLAGEQYF. Written as DNA, the CDR3 is TGTGCCAGCAGCCAAGGGACCTTAGCGGGGGAGCAGTACTTC.

The chain combines TRBV5-6 with TRBJ2-2; D gene ambiguous. The CDR3 loop spans 14 amino acids. Germline loops: CDR1 SGHDT, CDR2 YYEEEE. Trimming stripped 1 base from V and 6 bases from J, with 10 bases between. For the CDR3, the DNA is TGTGCCAGCAGCTTGTCTCCGTCAGCCGGGGAGCTGTTTTTT. Protein: CASSLSPSAGELFF.

This clone was seen a few times. The chain links TRBV11-2 to TRBJ1-2; D may be TRBD1 (5 bases). Germline V lookup: CDR1 SGHAT, CDR2 FQNNGV. The ends were cut back, 4 bases at V and 6 bases at J, with 18 bases in the middle. The CDR3 extends over 15 amino acids. The CDR3 DNA sequence: TGTGCCAGCAGCTCGATACAACTGACGGGGGATGGCTACACCTTC. This encodes CASSSIQLTGDGYTF. The full variable domain, its missing parts supplied by reference TRBV11-2 and TRBJ1-2, is EAGVAQSPRYKIIEKRQSVAFWCNPISGHATLYWYQQILGQGPKLLIQFQNNGVVDDSQLPKDRFSAERLKGVDSTLKIQPAKLEDSAVYLCASSSIQLTGDGYTFGSGTRLTVV.

The CDR3 loop reads CASSLGQGASTDTQYF. CDR3 bases: TGCGCCAGCAGCTTGGGACAGGGAGCTAGCACAGATACGCAGTATTTT. The genes are TRBV5-1 and TRBJ2-3, with 7 bases that match TRBD1. Per the germline V gene, CDR1 is SGHRS and CDR2 is YFSETQ. V trimming: 0 bases; J trimming: 0 bases; junction bases outside the gene matches: 4. This CDR3 is 16 amino acids long.